This T cell receptor (beta chain) was captured in a study of T-cell reconstitution after alpha-beta-depleted transplantation in children. For TCRbeta, the library was prepared with unique molecular identifiers. TCRdb reanalysed the PCR reads using MiXCR and keeps one entry per CDR3 protein. The table lists roughly 180,000 distinct CDR3 sequences, less than 15% of them singletons, with less than 15% in the top ten. The germline V and J ends were trimmed by 2 bases and 8 bases, with 10 bases remaining between them. The CDR3 runs to 12 residues. Germline V lookup: CDR1 SGHRS, CDR2 YFSETQ. In this sample, this clonotype turned up many times.

The genes are TRBV5-1 and TRBJ1-2, with D tentatively TRBD1 (5 bases). Sequenced here: PBMCs from the stem cell graft donor, sampled from the stem cell graft. The TCR was taken from a human donor who donated a stem cell graft to a child with acute lymphoblastic leukemia. CDR3 sequence reads: CASSLGDTGYTF. As DNA, the CDR3 is TGCGCCAGCAGCTTAGGGGATACCGGCTACACCTTC. Full variable domain (outside the CDR3, taken from reference TRBV5-1 and TRBJ1-2): KAGVTQTPRYLIKTRGQQVTLSCSPISGHRSVSWYQQTPGQGLQFLFEYFSETQRNKGNFPGRFSGRQFSNSRSEMNVSTLELGDSALYLCASSLGDTGYTFGSGTRLTVV.